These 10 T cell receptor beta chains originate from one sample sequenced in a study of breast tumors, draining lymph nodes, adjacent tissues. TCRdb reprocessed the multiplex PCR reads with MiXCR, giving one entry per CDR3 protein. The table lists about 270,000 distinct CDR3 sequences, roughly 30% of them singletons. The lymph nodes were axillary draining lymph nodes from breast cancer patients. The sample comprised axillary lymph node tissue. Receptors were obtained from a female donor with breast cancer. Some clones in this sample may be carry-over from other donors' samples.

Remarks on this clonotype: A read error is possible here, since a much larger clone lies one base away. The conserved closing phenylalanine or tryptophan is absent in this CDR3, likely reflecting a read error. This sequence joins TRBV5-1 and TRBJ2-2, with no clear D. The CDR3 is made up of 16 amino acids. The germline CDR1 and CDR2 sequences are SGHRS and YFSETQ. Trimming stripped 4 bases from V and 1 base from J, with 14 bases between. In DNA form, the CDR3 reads TGCGCCAGCAGCCCCACAGTGGGATTGAACACCGGGGAGCTGTTTGTT. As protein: CASSPTVGLNTGELFV.

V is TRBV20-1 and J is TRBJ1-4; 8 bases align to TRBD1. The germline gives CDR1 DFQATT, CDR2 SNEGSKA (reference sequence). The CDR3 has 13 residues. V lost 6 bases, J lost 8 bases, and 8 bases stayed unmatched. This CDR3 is CSARTGMLEKLFF. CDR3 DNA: TGCAGTGCGAGGACAGGGATGCTCGAAAAACTGTTTTTT.

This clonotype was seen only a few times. The CDR3 DNA reads as TGTGCCAGCAGTCCGACAGGGTTGGGGCAGCCCCAGCATTTT. This sequence encodes CASSPTGLGQPQHF. The chain uses TRBV27 and TRBJ1-5; 7 bases match TRBD1. Per germline, CDR1 MNHEY and CDR2 SMNVEV (reference sequence). The CDR3 extends over 14 amino acids. V trimming: 5 bases; J trimming: 7 bases; junction bases outside the gene matches: 8.

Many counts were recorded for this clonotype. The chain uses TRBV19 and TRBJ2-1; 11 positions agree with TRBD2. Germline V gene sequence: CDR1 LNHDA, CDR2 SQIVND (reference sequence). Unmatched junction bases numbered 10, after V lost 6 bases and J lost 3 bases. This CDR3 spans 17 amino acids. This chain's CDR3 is CASSPGAGTSGYNEQFF. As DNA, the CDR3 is TGTGCCAGTAGCCCAGGGGCCGGGACTAGCGGCTACAATGAGCAGTTCTTC.

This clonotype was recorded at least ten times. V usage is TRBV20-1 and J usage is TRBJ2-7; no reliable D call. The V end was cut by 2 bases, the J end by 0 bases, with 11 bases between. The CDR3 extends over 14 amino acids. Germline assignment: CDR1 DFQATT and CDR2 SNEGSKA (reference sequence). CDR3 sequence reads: CSARFRRSSYEQYF. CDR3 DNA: TGCAGTGCTAGATTCCGGAGAAGCTCCTACGAGCAGTACTTC.

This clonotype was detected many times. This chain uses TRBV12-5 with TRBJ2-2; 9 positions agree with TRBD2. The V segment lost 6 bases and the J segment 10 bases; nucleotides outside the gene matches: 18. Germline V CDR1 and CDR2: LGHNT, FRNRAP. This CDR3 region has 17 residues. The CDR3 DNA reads TGTGCTAGTGGCACCCCGACTAGCGGAACCTTTGGTGCGGAGCTGTTTTTT. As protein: CASGTPTSGTFGAELFF.

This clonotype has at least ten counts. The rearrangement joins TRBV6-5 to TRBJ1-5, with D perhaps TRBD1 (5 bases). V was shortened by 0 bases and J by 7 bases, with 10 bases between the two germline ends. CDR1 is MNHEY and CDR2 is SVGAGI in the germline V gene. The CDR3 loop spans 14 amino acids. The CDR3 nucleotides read TGTGCCAGCAGTTACTCCCAGGGAGGACAGCCCCAGCATTTT. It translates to CASSYSQGGQPQHF.

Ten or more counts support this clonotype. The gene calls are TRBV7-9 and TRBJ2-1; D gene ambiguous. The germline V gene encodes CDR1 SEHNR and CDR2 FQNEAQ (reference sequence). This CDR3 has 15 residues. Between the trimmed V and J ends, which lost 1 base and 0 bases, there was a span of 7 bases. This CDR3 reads CASSLGPDSYNEQFF. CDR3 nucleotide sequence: TGTGCCAGCAGCTTAGGACCCGACTCCTACAATGAGCAGTTCTTC.

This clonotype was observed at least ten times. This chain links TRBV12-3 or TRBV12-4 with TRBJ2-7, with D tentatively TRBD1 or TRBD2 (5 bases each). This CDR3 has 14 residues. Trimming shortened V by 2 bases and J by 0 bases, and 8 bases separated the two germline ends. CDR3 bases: TGTGCCAGCAGTTTAACGGGGACCTCCTACGAGCAGTACTTC. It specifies CASSLTGTSYEQYF.

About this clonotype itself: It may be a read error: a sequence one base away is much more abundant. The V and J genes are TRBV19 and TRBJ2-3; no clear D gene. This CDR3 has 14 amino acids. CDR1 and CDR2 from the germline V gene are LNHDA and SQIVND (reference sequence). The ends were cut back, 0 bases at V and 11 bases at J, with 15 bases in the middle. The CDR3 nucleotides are TGTGCCAGTAGTATAGATCTCGGATTACAAATGCAGTATTTT. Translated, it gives CASSIDLGLQMQYF.